One and the same sample provided the 12 T cell receptor beta chains below, sequenced in a study of blood T cell repertoires in COVID-19. TCRdb keeps only in-frame clones here, not all; method: immunoSEQ multiplex PCR. This table holds roughly 68,000 clones, 90% found once. Sequencing was performed on peripheral blood. The receptor set was obtained from a man in his fifties with COVID-19, enrolled during active disease.

V and J are TRBV7-8 and TRBJ2-2, with 8 bases aligning to TRBD1. The CDR3 consists of 16 residues. The ends lost 5 bases at V and 3 bases at J; junction bases unmatched: 8. Germline V lookup: CDR1 SGHVS, CDR2 FQNEAQ. The CDR3 here is CASSTDRAIDTGELFF. The CDR3 DNA follows: TGTGCCAGCAGCACGGACAGGGCTATCGACACCGGGGAGCTGTTTTTT.

The chain joins TRBV28 to TRBJ2-5; 9 bases are shared with TRBD2. The ends lost 7 bases at V and 5 bases at J; junction bases unmatched: 8. Germline CDR1 and CDR2: MDHEN and SYDVKM. The CDR3 runs 14 residues. Written as DNA, the CDR3 is TGTGCCAGCACCTTAATAGCGGGAGTCGAGACCCAGTACTTC. Amino acid sequence: CASTLIAGVETQYF.

V usage is TRBV27 and J usage is TRBJ2-3; 7 nucleotides align to TRBD2. The germline gives CDR1 MNHEY, CDR2 SMNVEV (reference sequence). CDR3 length: 14 residues. Trimming removed 5 bases from V and 2 bases from J; junction bases left unmatched: 4. CDR3 DNA sequence: TGTGCCAGCAGTATCCGGGGGGTCACAGATACGCAGTATTTT. It codes for CASSIRGVTDTQYF.

The CDR3 nucleotides read TGTGCCAGCAGCCAGACAGGGGTCCCTGACTCCCAGCATTTT. It yields the protein CASSQTGVPDSQHF. This sequence joins TRBV3-1 (or the pseudogene TRBV3-2) and TRBJ1-5, with 8 bases lining up with TRBD1. CDR1 is LGHDT and CDR2 is YNNKEL in the germline V gene (reference sequence). The V segment lost 3 bases and the J segment 11 bases; nucleotides outside the gene matches: 9. The CDR3 sequence is 14 residues long.

J is TRBJ2-5 and V is TRBV5-4, with D tentatively TRBD1 (6 bases). Germline CDR1 and CDR2: SGHNT and YYREEE (reference sequence). V lost 4 bases and J 1 base, leaving 17 bases between the germline ends. The CDR3 spans 16 residues. The DNA of the CDR3 is TGTGCCAGCAGCAACGCCCAGGGGATCTTCCAAGAGACCCAGTACTTC. Translating it yields CASSNAQGIFQETQYF.

As DNA, the CDR3 is TGTGCCAGCAGCCGGGGGGGCCAGCACGAAAAACTGTTTTTT. It specifies CASSRGGQHEKLFF. The rearrangement links TRBV4-2 to TRBJ1-4; maybe TRBD1 (6 bases). This CDR3 comprises 14 residues. The V gene's germline CDR1 is LGHNA and CDR2 YNFKEQ. Trimming removed 4 bases at V and 8 bases at J, with 14 bases between.

The chain uses TRBV2 and TRBJ2-7, with 12 bases identical to TRBD2. The CDR3 has 16 residues. Trimming at V came to 2 bases and at J to 2 bases, leaving 4 bases not matched to a gene. Germline V CDR1 and CDR2: SNHLY, FYNNEI. CDR3 loop: CASSESTSGSAYEQYF. CDR3 bases: TGTGCCAGCAGTGAATCGACTAGCGGGAGTGCCTACGAGCAGTACTTC.

V is TRBV19 and J is TRBJ1-2, with 9 positions matching TRBD1. The junction had 7 bases not matched to a gene; V was cut back by 2 bases and J by 6 bases. This CDR3 is built from 15 residues. CDR1 and CDR2 from the germline V gene are LNHDA and SQIVND (reference sequence). The CDR3 is CASSIRDREVDGYTF. As DNA, the CDR3 is TGTGCCAGTAGTATACGGGACAGGGAGGTCGATGGCTACACCTTC.

The chain carries TRBV7-2 and TRBJ2-7; D unclear. This CDR3 comprises 14 residues. Germline V gene sequence: CDR1 SGHTA, CDR2 FQGNSA. V was clipped by 1 base and J by 3 bases, with 10 bases between them. The CDR3 sequence is CASSLVPVVYEQYF. CDR3 in DNA: TGTGCCAGCAGCTTAGTCCCTGTCGTCTACGAGCAGTACTTC. The entire variable domain, with the rest obtained from reference TRBV7-2 and TRBJ2-7, is as follows: GAGVSQSPSNKVTEKGKDVELRCDPISGHTALYWYRQSLGQGLEFLIYFQGNSAPDKSGLPSDRFSAERTGGSVSTLTIQRTQQEDSAVYLCASSLVPVVYEQYFGPGTRLTVT.

The chain is built from TRBV4-1 and TRBJ2-7; 9 positions match TRBD2. CDR1 and CDR2 from the germline V gene are MGHRA and YSYEKL. The V gene end was trimmed by 0 bases and the J gene end by 3 bases; junction bases not matched to a gene: 6. The length of the CDR3 is 16 residues. CDR3: CASSQENSGSYYEQYF. The CDR3 DNA sequence: TGCGCCAGCAGCCAAGAGAATAGCGGGAGTTACTACGAGCAGTACTTC.

The chain combines TRBV6-4 with TRBJ2-2; D unclear. CDR1 and CDR2 from the germline V gene are MRHNA and SNTAGT. The germline V and J ends were trimmed by 5 bases and 1 base, with 8 bases remaining between them. The CDR3 has 14 residues. CDR3 loop: CASSPSRNTGELFF. In DNA, the CDR3 is TGTGCCAGCAGTCCGTCCAGGAACACCGGGGAGCTGTTTTTT.

This clone was detected only a few times. J is TRBJ1-5 and V is TRBV7-6, with 11 bases matching TRBD1. With V trimmed by 1 base and J by 5 bases, 4 bases remained unmatched. Germline CDR1 is SGHVS and CDR2 is FNYEAQ. CDR3 length: 16 amino acids. The CDR3 sequence: CASSLGTGGIYQPQHF. The CDR3 DNA sequence: TGTGCCAGCAGCTTAGGGACAGGGGGCATCTATCAGCCCCAGCATTTT.